These 4 T cell receptor beta chains share one sample of origin, sequenced in a study of response to subunit inactivated influenza vaccine. TCRdb passed the RT-PCR reads through MiXCR, listing each CDR3 protein once. The sample holds about 310,000 distinct CDR3 sequences; about a fifth are singletons and the top ten take around 9.6%. The starting material was PBMCs from blood, obtained about 20 months after vaccination. These TCRs come from a man between 50 and 69 years old who received an inactivated influenza vaccine.

This rearrangement joins TRBV4-1 to TRBJ1-3, with TRBD1 as a possible D gene (6 bases). In germline, CDR1 is MGHRA, CDR2 YSYEKL. V was shortened by 4 bases and J by 2 bases, with 15 bases between the two germline ends. This CDR3 has 16 residues. In DNA, the CDR3 is TGCGCCAGCAGCCTAGAGGGGGGCGGTACTGGAAACACCATATATTTT. Its protein product is CASSLEGGGTGNTIYF.

This clonotype has a handful of counts. The J gene is TRBJ1-6, the V gene TRBV7-2, with a possible D match to TRBD1 (5 bases). Trimming removed 0 bases at V and 6 bases at J, with 12 bases between. The germline V gene has CDR1 SGHTA and CDR2 FQGNSA. This CDR3 has 16 residues. The CDR3, as DNA: TGTGCCAGCAGCTTAGCGCCCTCGGGGGTTAATTCACCCCTCCACTTT. It yields the protein CASSLAPSGVNSPLHF.

This clonotype appeared a few times. The genes are TRBV12-3 or TRBV12-4 and TRBJ2-1; 13 bases line up with TRBD2. With V trimmed by 4 bases and J by 1 base, 4 bases remained unmatched. This CDR3 has 17 residues. CDR3 sequence (DNA): TGTGCCAGCAGTTCCCAGACTAGCGGGAGGTCCTACAATGAGCAGTTCTTC. It encodes CASSSQTSGRSYNEQFF.

This clonotype has only a few counts. This chain joins TRBV7-2 and TRBJ2-7; D call uncertain. The CDR3 is 11 residues long. Germline loops: CDR1 SGHTA, CDR2 FQGNSA. Trimming removed 0 bases at V and 6 bases at J, with 3 bases between. The CDR3 is CASSLALEQYF. In DNA, the CDR3 is TGTGCCAGCAGCTTAGCGCTCGAGCAGTACTTC.